The TCR beta chain described here comes from a study of blood T cell repertoires in COVID-19. Overall study: Researchers got acute and convalescent COVID-19 samples from the United States, Italy and Spain. T cells, B-cell-depleted T cells, or PBMCs provided the cDNA or gDNA that served as material.

As originally analysed: Reference gene primer amplification gave estimated nucleated cell counts. Profiled with immunoSEQ multiplex PCR; TCRdb holds only in-frame clones, not every one. V, J and clone size reflect that table, while D and trimming were determined from the DNA. This table has about 58,000 clones, around 78% appearing once. From germline, CDR1 is MNHEY and CDR2 SVGAGI. The CDR3 has 13 residues. The V gene end was trimmed by 11 bases and the J gene end by 4 bases; junction bases not matched to a gene: 11. V and J are TRBV6-5 and TRBJ2-7; 7 nucleotides align to TRBD2. The sequencing sample was made of peripheral blood. This sequence originates from a human donor in a cohort sampled during active COVID-19. CDR3 sequence reads: CAVLADGRYEQYF. The CDR3 bases are TGTGCCGTTCTAGCGGATGGCAGGTACGAGCAGTACTTC.